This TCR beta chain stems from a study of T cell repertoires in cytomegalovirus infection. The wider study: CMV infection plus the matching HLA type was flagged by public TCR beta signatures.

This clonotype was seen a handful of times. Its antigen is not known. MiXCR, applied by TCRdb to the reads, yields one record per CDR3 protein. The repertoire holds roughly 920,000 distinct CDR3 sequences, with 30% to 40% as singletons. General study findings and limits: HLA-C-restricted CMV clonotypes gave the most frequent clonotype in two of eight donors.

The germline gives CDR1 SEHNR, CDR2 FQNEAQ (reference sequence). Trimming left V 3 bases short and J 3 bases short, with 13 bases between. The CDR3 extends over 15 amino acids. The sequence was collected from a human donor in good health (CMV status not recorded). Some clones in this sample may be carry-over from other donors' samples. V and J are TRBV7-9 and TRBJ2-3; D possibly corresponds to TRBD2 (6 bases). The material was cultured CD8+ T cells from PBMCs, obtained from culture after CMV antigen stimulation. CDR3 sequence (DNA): TGTGCCAGCAGCTTCACGGGGGATGGGACAGATACGCAGTATTTT. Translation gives CASSFTGDGTDTQYF.